This T cell receptor beta chain is drawn from a study of molecular identifiers for immune sequencing clone quantification. Study background: With replicates, the RNA of around 20,000 or 99,000 naive CD8 cells was split five ways and four were sequenced. Study results and limitations: Spiked TCR RNA from one Jurkat cell reportedly showed up when mixed among around 1 million naive cells.

Via MiXCR, TCRdb re-called the PCR reads, giving one row per CDR3 protein. Among about 500,000 distinct CDR3 sequences listed, over 20% were seen once. The CDR3 loop spans 15 amino acids. Germline V gives CDR1 SQVTM, CDR2 ANQGSEA. For this clonotype: Its specificity is not known. A read error may produce the germline difference seen at one junction end.

The TCR was taken from a human donor in good health. Some libraries in this study had Jurkat cell RNA spiked in. Sequenced material: naive CD8+ T cells from blood, with Jurkat cell RNA spiked in. Subset denoted: FACS-sorted CD8+CD4-CCR7+CD45RA+ naive T cells. The gene calls are TRBV29-1 and TRBJ2-2; 7 bases are shared with TRBD2. This CDR3 reads CSVELADKNTGELSF. DNA of the CDR3: TGCAGCGTTGAACTAGCGGACAAGAACACCGGGGAGCTGTCTTTT.